Listed here are 8 T cell receptor beta chains from one sample, sequenced in a study of neurological immune-mediated disorders. TCRdb recomputed calls from the 5' RACE reads with MiXCR, one row per CDR3 protein. Here the sample spans nearly 60,000 distinct CDR3 sequences, under 4.5% being singletons. Sequencing input: PBMCs. The receptors originated from a woman in her 30s with multiple sclerosis.

There are many counts of this clonotype. The junction departs from the called germline gene at one end, perhaps through a read error. CDR3 loop: CASSILVTVEGSSYNSPLNF. The CDR3 coding sequence is TGTGCCAGCAGTATTCTAGTTACAGTTGAGGGGAGCTCCTATAATTCACCCCTCAACTTT. V usage is TRBV28 and J usage is TRBJ1-6; TRBD1 is a possible D gene (5 bases). This CDR3 has 20 residues. In germline, CDR1 is MDHEN, CDR2 SYDVKM.

This clonotype has a count of ten or more. The chain has TRBV11-2 and TRBJ2-3; 7 positions match TRBD1. Germline trimming cut 4 bases from V and 2 bases from J; bases unmatched to any gene: 3. In germline, CDR1 is SGHAT, CDR2 FQNNGV. The CDR3 totals 14 residues. CDR3 nucleotides: TGTGCCAGCAGCTACGACAGGGTCACAGATACGCAGTATTTT. This encodes CASSYDRVTDTQYF.

This clonotype was observed at least ten times. The chain combines TRBV5-1 with TRBJ2-6; D is ambiguous. The germline CDR1 and CDR2 sequences are SGHRS and YFSETQ. CDR3 length equals 16 residues. The ends were cut back, 4 bases at V and 0 bases at J, with 11 bases in the middle. For the CDR3, the DNA is TGCGCCAGCAGCCACGCGCAGGACTCTGGGGCCAACGTCCTGACTTTC. It yields the protein CASSHAQDSGANVLTF. The whole variable domain, remainder taken from reference TRBV5-1 and TRBJ2-6, is KAGVTQTPRYLIKTRGQQVTLSCSPISGHRSVSWYQQTPGQGLQFLFEYFSETQRNKGNFPGRFSGRQFSNSRSEMNVSTLELGDSALYLCASSHAQDSGANVLTFGAGSRLTVL.

The sample holds many counts of this clonotype. This chain uses TRBV20-1 with TRBJ2-7; 8 positions agree with TRBD2. The germline V gene encodes CDR1 DFQATT and CDR2 SNEGSKA (reference sequence). This CDR3 region has 16 residues. The V and J ends lost 0 bases and 4 bases, in that order; junction bases with no gene match: 11. As DNA, the CDR3 is TGCAGTGCTAGAGATCGGGGGGGGAAGCGGATTTACGAGCAGTACTTC. This gives the protein CSARDRGGKRIYEQYF.

In this sample, this clonotype turned up many times. The chain is built from TRBV5-1 and TRBJ1-1; D might be TRBD1 (5 bases). Germline values: CDR1 SGHRS, CDR2 YFSETQ. V dropped 1 base and J dropped 4 bases, with 11 bases sitting between them. CDR3 length: 14 amino acids. The CDR3 sequence: CASSLQGVGTEAFF. CDR3 in DNA: TGCGCCAGCAGCTTGCAGGGAGTCGGCACTGAAGCTTTCTTT.

This clonotype occurred many times. V and J are TRBV5-1 and TRBJ1-4; TRBD1 matches 9 bases. Trimming cost V 4 bases and J 8 bases; bases outside gene matches: 9. From germline, CDR1 is SGHRS and CDR2 YFSETQ. This CDR3 is 15 amino acids long. In nucleotides, the CDR3 is TGCGCCAGCAGCCCGGGACAGGGTTGGAGCGAAAAACTGTTTTTT. It yields the protein CASSPGQGWSEKLFF.

This clonotype was detected many times. The V and J genes are TRBV28 and TRBJ2-4, with TRBD2 matching over 15 bases. The CDR3 runs 16 residues. Germline V lookup: CDR1 MDHEN, CDR2 SYDVKM. V lost 7 bases and J lost 8; bases outside the gene matches: 9. The DNA of the CDR3 is TGTGCCAGCATAAGTGGACTAGCGGGAGGGGGGGACATTCAGTACTTC. It yields the protein CASISGLAGGGDIQYF.

There are many counts of this clonotype. This chain connects TRBV15 to TRBJ2-1; possibly TRBD1 for D (5 bases). The CDR3 consists of 13 residues. V was shortened by 4 bases and J by 4 bases, with 8 bases between the two germline ends. The germline gives CDR1 LNHNV, CDR2 YYDKDF (reference sequence). CDR3 in amino acids: CATSTDRYNEQFF. For the CDR3, the DNA is TGTGCCACCAGCACCGACAGATACAATGAGCAGTTCTTC.